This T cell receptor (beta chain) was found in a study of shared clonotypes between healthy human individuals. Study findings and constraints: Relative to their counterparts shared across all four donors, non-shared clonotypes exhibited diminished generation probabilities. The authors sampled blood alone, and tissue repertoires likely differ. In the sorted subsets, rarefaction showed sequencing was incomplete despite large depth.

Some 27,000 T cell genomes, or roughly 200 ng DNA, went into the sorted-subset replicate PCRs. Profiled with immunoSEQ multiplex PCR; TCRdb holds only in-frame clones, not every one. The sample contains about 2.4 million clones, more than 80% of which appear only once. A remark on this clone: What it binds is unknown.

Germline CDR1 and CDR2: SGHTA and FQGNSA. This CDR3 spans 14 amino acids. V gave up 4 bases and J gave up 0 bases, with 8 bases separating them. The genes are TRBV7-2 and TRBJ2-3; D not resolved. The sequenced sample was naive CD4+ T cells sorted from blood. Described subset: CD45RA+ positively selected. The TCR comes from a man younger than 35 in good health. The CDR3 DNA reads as TGTGCCAGCAGCTCCGGGTTTAGCACAGATACGCAGTATTTT. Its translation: CASSSGFSTDTQYF.